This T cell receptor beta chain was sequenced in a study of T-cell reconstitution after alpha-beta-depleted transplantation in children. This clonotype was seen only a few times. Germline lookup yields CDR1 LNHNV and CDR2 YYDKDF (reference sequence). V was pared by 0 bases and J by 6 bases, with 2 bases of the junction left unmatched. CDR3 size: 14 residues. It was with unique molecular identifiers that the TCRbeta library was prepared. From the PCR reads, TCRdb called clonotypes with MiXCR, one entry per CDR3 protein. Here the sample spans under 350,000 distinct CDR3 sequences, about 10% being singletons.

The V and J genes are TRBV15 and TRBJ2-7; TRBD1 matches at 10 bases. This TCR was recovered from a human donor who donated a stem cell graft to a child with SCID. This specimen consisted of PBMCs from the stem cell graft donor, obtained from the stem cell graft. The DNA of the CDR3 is TGTGCCACCAGCAGAGACGGGACAGGGGTCGAGCAGTACTTC. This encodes CATSRDGTGVEQYF.